This TCR beta chain came from a study of response to subunit inactivated influenza vaccine. The CDR3 contains 16 residues. With V trimmed by 10 bases and J by 3 bases, 12 bases remained unmatched. Germline assignment: CDR1 MNHEY and CDR2 SVGEGT. Each CDR3 protein is one row after TCRdb ran MiXCR on the RT-PCR reads. The sample lists approximately 250,000 distinct CDR3 sequences; less than 15% were seen once. Study results and caveats: T cells newly recruited by each seasonal influenza vaccination are few, the authors suggested.

With regard to this clonotype: What it recognizes is unknown.

The sample here was non-naive T cells sorted from PBMCs, taken around 15 days before vaccination. The sequence was obtained from a man aged 50-59 years who received an inactivated influenza vaccine. The V and J genes are TRBV6-2 or TRBV6-3 and TRBJ1-5; TRBD1 aligns across 10 bases. This chain's CDR3 is CATLSPGTGANQPQHF. The DNA of the CDR3 is TGTGCCACCCTGTCCCCTGGGACAGGGGCCAATCAGCCCCAGCATTTT.